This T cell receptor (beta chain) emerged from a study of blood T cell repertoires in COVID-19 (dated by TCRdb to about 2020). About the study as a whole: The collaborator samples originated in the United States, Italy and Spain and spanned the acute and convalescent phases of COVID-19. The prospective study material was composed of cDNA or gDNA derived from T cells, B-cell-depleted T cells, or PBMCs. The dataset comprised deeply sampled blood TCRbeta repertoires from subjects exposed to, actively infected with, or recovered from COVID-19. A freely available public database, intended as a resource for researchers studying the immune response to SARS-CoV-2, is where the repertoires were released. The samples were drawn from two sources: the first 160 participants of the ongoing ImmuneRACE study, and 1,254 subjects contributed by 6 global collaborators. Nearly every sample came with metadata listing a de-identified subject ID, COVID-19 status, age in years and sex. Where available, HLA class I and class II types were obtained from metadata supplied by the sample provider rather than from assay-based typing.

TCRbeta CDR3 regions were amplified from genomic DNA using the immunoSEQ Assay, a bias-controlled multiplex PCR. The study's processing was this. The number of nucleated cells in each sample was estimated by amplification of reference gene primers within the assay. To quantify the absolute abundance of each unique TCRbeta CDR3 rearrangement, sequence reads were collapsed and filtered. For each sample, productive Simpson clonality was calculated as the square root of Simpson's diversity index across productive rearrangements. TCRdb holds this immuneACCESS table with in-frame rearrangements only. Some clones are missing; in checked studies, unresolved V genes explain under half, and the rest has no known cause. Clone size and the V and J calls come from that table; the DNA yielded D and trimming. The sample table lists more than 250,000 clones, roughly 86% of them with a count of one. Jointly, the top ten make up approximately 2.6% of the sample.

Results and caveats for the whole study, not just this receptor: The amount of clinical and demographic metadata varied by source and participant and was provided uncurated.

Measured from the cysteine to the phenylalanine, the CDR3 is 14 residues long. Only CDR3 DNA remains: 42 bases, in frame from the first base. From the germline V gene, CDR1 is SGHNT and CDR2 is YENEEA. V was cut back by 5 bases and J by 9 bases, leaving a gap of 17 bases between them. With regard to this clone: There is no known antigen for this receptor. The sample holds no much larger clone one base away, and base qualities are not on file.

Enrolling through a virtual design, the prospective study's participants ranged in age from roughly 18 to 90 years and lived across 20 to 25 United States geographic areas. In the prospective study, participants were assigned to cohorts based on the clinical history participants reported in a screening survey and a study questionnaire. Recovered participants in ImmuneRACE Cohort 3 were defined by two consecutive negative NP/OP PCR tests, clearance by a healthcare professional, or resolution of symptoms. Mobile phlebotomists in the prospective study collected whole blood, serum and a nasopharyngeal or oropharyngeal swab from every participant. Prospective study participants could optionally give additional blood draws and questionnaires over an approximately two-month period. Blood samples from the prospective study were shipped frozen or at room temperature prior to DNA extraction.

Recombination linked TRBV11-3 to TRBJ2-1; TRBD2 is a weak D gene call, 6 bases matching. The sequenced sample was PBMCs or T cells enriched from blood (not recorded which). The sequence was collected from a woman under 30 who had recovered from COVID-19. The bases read TGTGCCAGCAGCGAGACTAGTCTGTCGACTGAGCAGTTCTTC. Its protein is CASSETSLSTEQFF.